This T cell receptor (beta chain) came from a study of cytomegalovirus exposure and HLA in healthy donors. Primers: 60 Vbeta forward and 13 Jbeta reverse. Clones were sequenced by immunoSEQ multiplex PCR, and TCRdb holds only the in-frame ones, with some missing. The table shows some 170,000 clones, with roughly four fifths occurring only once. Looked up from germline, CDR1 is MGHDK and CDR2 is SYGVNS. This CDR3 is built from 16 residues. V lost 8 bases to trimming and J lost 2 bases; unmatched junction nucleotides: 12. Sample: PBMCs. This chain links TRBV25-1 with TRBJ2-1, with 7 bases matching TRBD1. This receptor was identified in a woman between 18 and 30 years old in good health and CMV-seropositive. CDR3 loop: CASGSEQGRTYNEQFF. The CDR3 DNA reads TGTGCCAGCGGCTCGGAACAGGGGCGAACCTACAATGAGCAGTTCTTC.